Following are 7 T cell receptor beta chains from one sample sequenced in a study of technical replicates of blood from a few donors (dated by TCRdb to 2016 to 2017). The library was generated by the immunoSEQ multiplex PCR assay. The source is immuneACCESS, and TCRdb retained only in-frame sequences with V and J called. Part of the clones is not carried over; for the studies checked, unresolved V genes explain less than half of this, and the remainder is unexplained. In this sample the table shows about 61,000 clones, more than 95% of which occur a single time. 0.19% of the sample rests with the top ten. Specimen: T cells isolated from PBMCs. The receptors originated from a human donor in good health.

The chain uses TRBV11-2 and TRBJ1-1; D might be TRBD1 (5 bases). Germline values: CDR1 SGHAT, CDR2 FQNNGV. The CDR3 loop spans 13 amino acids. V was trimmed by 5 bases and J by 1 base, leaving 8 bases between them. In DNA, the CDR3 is TGTGCCAGCAGCACCGACAGGAACACTGAAGCTTTCTTT. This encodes CASSTDRNTEAFF.

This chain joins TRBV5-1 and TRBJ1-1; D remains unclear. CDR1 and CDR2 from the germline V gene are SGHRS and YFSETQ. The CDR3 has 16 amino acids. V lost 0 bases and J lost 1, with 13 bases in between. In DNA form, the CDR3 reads TGCGCCAGCAGCTTGGCCAATTCCGGGGAGAACACTGAAGCTTTCTTT. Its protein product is CASSLANSGENTEAFF. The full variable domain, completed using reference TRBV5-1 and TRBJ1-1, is KAGVTQTPRYLIKTRGQQVTLSCSPISGHRSVSWYQQTPGQGLQFLFEYFSETQRNKGNFPGRFSGRQFSNSRSEMNVSTLELGDSALYLCASSLANSGENTEAFFGQGTRLTVV.

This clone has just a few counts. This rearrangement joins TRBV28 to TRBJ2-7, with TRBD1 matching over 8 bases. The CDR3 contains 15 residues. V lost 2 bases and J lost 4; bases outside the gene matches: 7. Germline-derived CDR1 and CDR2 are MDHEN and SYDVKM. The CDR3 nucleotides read TGTGCCAGCAGTTTAGTTGGGACAGGCATGTACGAGCAGTACTTC. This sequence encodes CASSLVGTGMYEQYF.

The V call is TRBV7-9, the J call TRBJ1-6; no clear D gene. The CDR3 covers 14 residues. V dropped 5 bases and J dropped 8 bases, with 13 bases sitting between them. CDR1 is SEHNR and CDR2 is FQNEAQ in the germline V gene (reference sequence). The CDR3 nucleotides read TGTGCCAGCAGCCCGGGAGGGTGGGATTCACCCCTCCACTTT. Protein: CASSPGGWDSPLHF.

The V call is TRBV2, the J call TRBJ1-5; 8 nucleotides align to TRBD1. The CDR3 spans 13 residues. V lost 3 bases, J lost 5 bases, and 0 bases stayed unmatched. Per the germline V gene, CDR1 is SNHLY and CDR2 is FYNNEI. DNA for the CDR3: TGTGCCAGCAGTGACAGGGGGCATCAGCCCCAGCATTTT. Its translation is CASSDRGHQPQHF.

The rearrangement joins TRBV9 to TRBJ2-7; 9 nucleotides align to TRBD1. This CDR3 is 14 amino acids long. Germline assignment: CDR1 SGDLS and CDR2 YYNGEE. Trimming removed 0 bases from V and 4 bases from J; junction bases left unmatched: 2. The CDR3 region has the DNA TGTGCCAGCAGCGTAGGACAGGGGGGTTACGAGCAGTACTTC. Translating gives CASSVGQGGYEQYF.

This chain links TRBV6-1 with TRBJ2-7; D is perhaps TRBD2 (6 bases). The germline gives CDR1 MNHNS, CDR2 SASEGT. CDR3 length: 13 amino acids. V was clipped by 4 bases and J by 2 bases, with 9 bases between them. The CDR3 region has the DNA TGTGCCAGCAGTGCGGGACTCACCTACGAGCAGTACTTC. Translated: CASSAGLTYEQYF.